These 31 T cell receptor beta chains came from one sample sequenced in a study of blood T cell repertoires in COVID-19. Libraries were prepared by immunoSEQ multiplex PCR; TCRdb keeps only in-frame clonotypes and omits some of them. The sample consists of 200,000 to 250,000 clones, more than 75% of them appearing once. Sequencing input: peripheral blood. Receptor source: a human donor in a cohort sampled during active COVID-19.

The J gene is TRBJ2-7, the V gene TRBV7-2; 12 nucleotides line up with TRBD2. This CDR3 is 15 amino acids long. J lost 7 bases, V lost 4 bases, and 8 bases had no gene match. Per the germline V gene, CDR1 is SGHTA and CDR2 is FQGNSA. The CDR3 here is CASSSLAGGPREQYF. The CDR3 coding sequence is TGTGCCAGCAGCTCTCTAGCGGGGGGGCCCAGGGAGCAGTACTTC.

This chain links TRBV5-5 with TRBJ2-3; D unclear. Germline CDR1 and CDR2: SGHKS and YYEKEE (reference sequence). Trimming stripped 5 bases from V and 0 bases from J, with 16 bases between. The CDR3 contains 16 residues. CDR3 amino acids: CASSSRSSPSTDTQYF. CDR3 sequence (DNA): TGTGCCAGCAGTTCCCGTAGCTCACCTAGCACAGATACGCAGTATTTT.

A few counts support this clone. The V call is TRBV7-2, the J call TRBJ2-7, with D tentatively TRBD2 (6 bases). Germline loops: CDR1 SGHTA, CDR2 FQGNSA. The CDR3 is made up of 14 amino acids. V was pared by 5 bases and J by 3 bases, with 14 bases between. The CDR3 sequence: CASSTRGGSYEQYF. Written as DNA, the CDR3 is TGTGCCAGCAGCACCCGCGGAGGGAGCTACGAGCAGTACTTC.

This chain uses TRBV30 with TRBJ1-2; weak D call: TRBD1 (6 bases). Germline loops: CDR1 GTSNPN, CDR2 SVGIG (reference sequence). With 6 bases removed from V and 3 bases from J, the gap between germline ends came to 23 bases. There are 16 residues in the CDR3. In nucleotides, the CDR3 is TGTGCCTGTGACCCCTCCGCGGGGGGCCTTCACTATGGCTACACCTTC. Translated: CACDPSAGGLHYGYTF.

The chain links TRBV25-1 to TRBJ1-1; D ambiguous. This CDR3 is built from 12 residues. Germline V gives CDR1 MGHDK, CDR2 SYGVNS. Trimming took 5 bases from V and 6 from J, leaving 10 bases between them. The chain's CDR3 is CASSRAGSEAFF. CDR3 bases: TGTGCCAGCAGTAGGGCGGGGTCTGAAGCTTTCTTT.

The V call is TRBV18, the J call TRBJ2-1, with 8 positions matching TRBD2. This CDR3 is built from 18 residues. The germline V gene has CDR1 KGHSH and CDR2 LQKENI. Trimming took 3 bases from V and 0 from J; bases not matched to a gene: 10. The CDR3 loop is CASSPRIAGLSSYNEQFF. The CDR3 DNA reads as TGTGCCAGCTCACCTCGGATAGCGGGGCTAAGCTCCTACAATGAGCAGTTCTTC.

This sequence joins TRBV4-1 and TRBJ2-2; D may be TRBD2 (5 bases). The CDR3 is 16 amino acids. In germline, CDR1 is MGHRA, CDR2 YSYEKL. V dropped 4 bases and J dropped 2 bases, with 14 bases sitting between them. The chain's CDR3 is CASSRVAGSNTGELFF. CDR3 nucleotides: TGCGCCAGCAGCCGGGTTGCGGGTTCTAACACCGGGGAGCTGTTTTTT.

J is TRBJ2-1 and V is TRBV7-2; unclear D gene. Per the germline V gene, CDR1 is SGHTA and CDR2 is FQGNSA. V lost 5 bases to trimming and J lost 6 bases, with 11 bases between them. This CDR3 region has 13 residues. The CDR3, as DNA: TGTGCCAGCAGCCCTTATCGGGTCAATGAGCAGTTCTTC. This encodes CASSPYRVNEQFF.

The chain employs TRBV6-2 or TRBV6-3 and TRBJ2-7; perhaps TRBD2 as D (5 bases). The CDR3 consists of 18 residues. In germline, CDR1 is MNHEY, CDR2 SVGEGT. The V end was cut by 5 bases, the J end by 2 bases, with 25 bases between. The CDR3 DNA sequence: TGTGCCAGCAGTCCACCCCGAGGCGCGGGCCATGATACCTACGAGCAGTACTTC. Translated, it gives CASSPPRGAGHDTYEQYF.

The CDR3 DNA sequence: TGTGCCAGCAGTTTGGCCGTCGGCGGGAGGGGGGAGACCCAGTACTTC. Translating it yields CASSLAVGGRGETQYF. This chain links TRBV6-6 with TRBJ2-5; 9 bases line up with TRBD2. The CDR3 loop spans 16 amino acids. Per germline, CDR1 MNHNY and CDR2 SVGAGI (reference sequence). Trimming cost V 4 bases and J 5 bases; bases outside gene matches: 11.

The J gene is TRBJ2-3, the V gene TRBV19; a weak D match, TRBD2 (6 bases). There are 16 residues in the CDR3. V gave up 4 bases and J gave up 2 bases, with 16 bases separating them. Germline V gene sequence: CDR1 LNHDA, CDR2 SQIVND (reference sequence). This CDR3 reads CASSRMGGGDTDTQYF. The CDR3, as DNA: TGTGCCAGTAGTAGAATGGGTGGCGGGGACACAGATACGCAGTATTTT.

This clone came up once. The J gene is TRBJ2-1, the V gene TRBV5-4; 10 bases line up with TRBD1. The germline V gene encodes CDR1 SGHNT and CDR2 YYREEE (reference sequence). Unmatched junction bases numbered 14, after V lost 4 bases and J lost 10 bases. The CDR3 spans 16 residues. CDR3 nucleotides: TGTGCCAGCAGCCCACCGGGACAGGGGTTTTCTAGGGAGCAGTTCTTC. This codes for CASSPPGQGFSREQFF.

The genes are TRBV5-4 and TRBJ1-1; maybe TRBD1 (5 bases). Trimming removed 4 bases from V and 1 base from J, with 8 bases in between. Germline CDR1 SGHNT, CDR2 YYREEE (reference sequence). This CDR3 is built from 13 residues. The CDR3 coding sequence is TGTGCCAGCAGCCCCGGACAGAACACTGAAGCTTTCTTT. It codes for CASSPGQNTEAFF.

V is TRBV7-2 and J is TRBJ1-1; D uncertain. The CDR3 length is 13 residues. From germline, CDR1 is SGHTA and CDR2 FQGNSA. V gave up 4 bases and J gave up 6 bases, with 12 bases separating them. CDR3 sequence (DNA): TGTGCCAGCAGCTCCACCCCGGGAGCTGAAGCTTTCTTT. This codes for CASSSTPGAEAFF.

The V gene is TRBV5-6, the J gene TRBJ2-3; 12 bases line up with TRBD2. The germline V gene has CDR1 SGHDT and CDR2 YYEEEE. J gave up 0 bases and V 0 bases, and 2 bases lay outside the gene matches. The CDR3 loop spans 17 amino acids. CDR3 protein: CASSLGLAGESTDTQYF. DNA for the CDR3: TGTGCCAGCAGCTTGGGACTAGCGGGGGAGAGCACAGATACGCAGTATTTT.

The V gene is TRBV7-2, the J gene TRBJ1-5; D gene unclear. The V end lost 2 bases, the J end lost 4 bases, and 9 bases lay between the germline ends. This CDR3 spans 14 amino acids. Germline-derived CDR1 and CDR2 are SGHTA and FQGNSA. CDR3 protein: CASSLKGGNQPQHF. Written as DNA, the CDR3 is TGTGCCAGCAGCTTAAAGGGCGGGAATCAGCCCCAGCATTTT.

This clone was seen a few times. This rearrangement joins TRBV4-2 to TRBJ2-5, with D perhaps matching TRBD2 (7 bases). Germline assignment: CDR1 LGHNA and CDR2 YNFKEQ. V was trimmed by 3 bases and J by 7 bases, leaving 24 bases between them. This CDR3 has 17 residues. The CDR3 DNA follows: TGTGCCAGCAGCCAGGACAGAGCGGGGACCGCAAGAGGGACCCAGTACTTC. Translation gives CASSQDRAGTARGTQYF.

The chain employs TRBV27 and TRBJ2-3; D ambiguous. Germline V gene sequence: CDR1 MNHEY, CDR2 SMNVEV (reference sequence). V lost 2 bases, J lost 6 bases, and 12 bases lay in between. The CDR3 consists of 14 residues. Here the CDR3 DNA reads TGTGCCAGCAGTTTAGTGTCCAGGTCGGATACGCAGTATTTT. Its translation is CASSLVSRSDTQYF.

V gene TRBV3-1 (or the pseudogene TRBV3-2) combines with J gene TRBJ2-7; 7 nucleotides line up with TRBD2. V lost 0 bases and J lost 3; bases outside the gene matches: 8. Germline V lookup: CDR1 LGHDT, CDR2 YNNKEL (reference sequence). This CDR3 has 16 residues. DNA of the CDR3: TGTGCCAGCAGCCAAGATCCCAGTGGGAGGGTCTACGAGCAGTACTTC. It translates to CASSQDPSGRVYEQYF.

The V and J genes are TRBV3-1 (or the pseudogene TRBV3-2) and TRBJ1-6; D uncertain. Germline values: CDR1 LGHDT, CDR2 YNNKEL (reference sequence). V gave up 2 bases and J gave up 0 bases, with 8 bases separating them. The CDR3 is 16 amino acids. CDR3 region: CASSQLGSSYNSPLHF. For the CDR3, the DNA is TGTGCCAGCAGCCAACTCGGGAGCTCCTATAATTCACCCCTCCACTTT.

This chain uses TRBV4-3 with TRBJ1-1, with no clear D. The CDR3 has 15 residues. The V and J ends lost 0 bases and 1 base respectively, with 9 bases between them. CDR1 LGHNA and CDR2 YSLEER come from the germline V gene. The CDR3 here is CASSQDPQRNTEAFF. The CDR3 DNA is TGCGCCAGCAGCCAAGATCCCCAGCGGAACACTGAAGCTTTCTTT.

The V call is TRBV6-2 or TRBV6-3, the J call TRBJ2-2; 8 bases line up with TRBD2. V was pared by 4 bases and J by 3 bases, with 7 bases of the junction left unmatched. The germline V gene encodes CDR1 MNHEY and CDR2 SVGEGT. This CDR3 contains 16 residues. CDR3 in DNA: TGTGCCAGCAGTTTGAGACTAGCGCAGGACACCGGGGAGCTGTTTTTT. It codes for CASSLRLAQDTGELFF.

The chain combines TRBV7-3 with TRBJ2-2, with D uncertain. The CDR3 totals 14 residues. The ends were cut back, 1 base at V and 7 bases at J, with 10 bases in the middle. Germline CDR1 is SGHTA and CDR2 is FQGTGA. DNA of the CDR3: TGTGCCAGCAGCTTAAGCCTAGATGGCGGGGAGCTGTTTTTT. This codes for CASSLSLDGGELFF.

V usage is TRBV7-2 and J usage is TRBJ2-1; D is uncertain. The CDR3 is 13 amino acids. Germline lookup yields CDR1 SGHTA and CDR2 FQGNSA. V dropped 4 bases and J dropped 9 bases, with 13 bases sitting between them. Here the CDR3 DNA reads TGTGCCAGCAGCTCCCCCCCGGCGGTTGAGCAGTTCTTC. Encoded protein: CASSSPPAVEQFF.

The gene calls are TRBV9 and TRBJ2-1; a possible D gene is TRBD1 (6 bases). V lost 3 bases to trimming and J lost 0 bases, with 13 bases between them. Germline-derived CDR1 and CDR2 are SGDLS and YYNGEE. The CDR3 sequence is 16 residues long. The CDR3, as DNA: TGTGCCAGCAGCGAGACAGGCTCAAGCTCCTACAATGAGCAGTTCTTC. Amino acids: CASSETGSSSYNEQFF.

The V and J genes are TRBV19 and TRBJ1-4, with no clear D. From germline, CDR1 is LNHDA and CDR2 SQIVND (reference sequence). The CDR3 is 15 amino acids. Between the trimmed V and J ends, which lost 6 bases and 4 bases, there was a span of 15 bases. CDR3: CASSRNVLDNEKLFF. The DNA for the CDR3 is TGTGCCAGTAGCAGAAATGTACTAGATAATGAAAAACTGTTTTTT. Full variable domain (missing parts from reference TRBV19 and TRBJ1-4): DGGITQSPKYLFRKEGQNVTLSCEQNLNHDAMYWYRQDPGQGLRLIYYSQIVNDFQKGDIAEGYSVSREKKESFPLTVTSAQKNPTAFYLCASSRNVLDNEKLFFGSGTQLSVL.

The chain carries TRBV18 and TRBJ2-3, with D perhaps matching TRBD2 (6 bases). Germline CDR1 reads KGHSH; CDR2 reads LQKENI. This CDR3 is built from 16 residues. Trimming cost V 1 base and J 3 bases, with 14 bases left between them. For the CDR3, the DNA is TGTGCCAGCTCACCACTGTCGGGAGATGGGACAGATACGCAGTATTTT. Residues: CASSPLSGDGTDTQYF.

The V call is TRBV7-6, the J call TRBJ2-7; the D gene is possibly TRBD2 (6 bases). V was trimmed by 0 bases and J by 5 bases, leaving 8 bases between them. The CDR3 length is 13 residues. From germline, CDR1 is SGHVS and CDR2 FNYEAQ. In DNA, the CDR3 is TGTGCCAGCAGCTTAGCTTCGGGGGACGAGCAGTACTTC. Translation gives CASSLASGDEQYF. The full variable domain, in which reference TRBV7-6 and TRBJ2-7 provide the parts outside the CDR3, is GAGVSQSPRYKVTKRGQDVALRCDPISGHVSLYWYRQALGQGPEFLTYFNYEAQQDKSGLPNDRFSAERPEGSISTLTIQRTEQRDSAMYRCASSLASGDEQYFGPGTRLTVT.

This clone was picked up one time. This chain uses TRBV2 with TRBJ2-7; TRBD2 agrees at 8 bases. This CDR3 comprises 17 residues. Germline V lookup: CDR1 SNHLY, CDR2 FYNNEI. V was pared by 2 bases and J by 1 base, with 10 bases of the junction left unmatched. The CDR3 DNA sequence: TGTGCCAGCAGTGAACGACCGGGGGGGGTGGTATCCTACGAGCAGTACTTC. This codes for CASSERPGGVVSYEQYF.

This clone was counted a few times. The chain links TRBV7-3 to TRBJ2-2; tentative D call: TRBD2 (5 bases). The CDR3 totals 13 residues. V was clipped by 5 bases and J by 7 bases, with 11 bases between them. Germline CDR1 is SGHTA and CDR2 is FQGTGA. The CDR3 loop is CASSLSRGGELFF. The CDR3 DNA is TGTGCCAGCAGCCTTTCCCGGGGCGGGGAGCTGTTTTTT.

This chain connects TRBV11-2 to TRBJ2-3; 11 nucleotides line up with TRBD2. The germline CDR1 and CDR2 sequences are SGHAT and FQNNGV. J lost 6 bases, V lost 0 bases, and 5 bases had no gene match. The CDR3 extends over 16 amino acids. The CDR3: CASSLDLAGGVDTQYF. As DNA, the CDR3 is TGTGCCAGCAGCTTAGATCTAGCGGGGGGAGTGGATACGCAGTATTTT.